This TCR beta chain comes out of a study of Graves' ophthalmopathy and Graves' hyperthyroidism. RNA served as the template for amplifying TCR beta CDR3 regions. HTBI primers were used in a first-round RT-PCR, which preceded a second-round multiplex PCR. TCRdb re-analysed the multiplex PCR reads in MiXCR, keeping a single row per CDR3 protein. The table lists roughly 480,000 distinct CDR3 sequences, around 15% of them singletons, with over 7.5% in the top ten. V was shortened by 3 bases and J by 4 bases, with 7 bases between the two germline ends. This CDR3 comprises 13 residues. Germline CDR1 and CDR2: MDHEN and SYDVKM. This clonotype was recorded many times. Donors with ophthalmopathy: moderate-to-severe activity, CAS ≥3, NOSPECS ≥4, duration under 3 months.

This clonotype was sampled from a woman in her 30s with Graves' ophthalmopathy. The chain links TRBV28 to TRBJ1-3, with D unclear. The sample was blood. As DNA, the CDR3 is TGTGCCAGCAGTTTGGTACAGGGAAACACCATATATTTT. Translation gives CASSLVQGNTIYF. Supplemented by reference TRBV28 and TRBJ1-3, the full variable domain reads DVKVTQSSRYLVKRTGEKVFLECVQDMDHENMFWYRQDPGLGLRLIYFSYDVKMKEKGDIPEGYSVSREKKERFSLILESASTNQTSMYLCASSLVQGNTIYFGEGSWLTVV.